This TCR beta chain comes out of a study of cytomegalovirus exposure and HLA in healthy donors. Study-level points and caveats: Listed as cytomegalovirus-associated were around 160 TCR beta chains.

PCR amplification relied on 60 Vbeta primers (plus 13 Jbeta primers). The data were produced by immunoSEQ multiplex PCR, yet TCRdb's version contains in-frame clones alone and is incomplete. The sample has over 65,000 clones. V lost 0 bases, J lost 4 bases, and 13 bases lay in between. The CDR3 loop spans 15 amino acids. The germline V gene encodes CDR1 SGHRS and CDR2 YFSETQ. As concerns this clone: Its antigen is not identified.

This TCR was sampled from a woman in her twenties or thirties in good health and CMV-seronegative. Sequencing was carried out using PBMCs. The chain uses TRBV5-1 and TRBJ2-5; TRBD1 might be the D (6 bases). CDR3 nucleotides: TGCGCCAGCAGCTTGGCCACAGGGAGTGGAGAGACCCAGTACTTC. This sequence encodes CASSLATGSGETQYF. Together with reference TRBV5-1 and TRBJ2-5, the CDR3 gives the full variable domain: KAGVTQTPRYLIKTRGQQVTLSCSPISGHRSVSWYQQTPGQGLQFLFEYFSETQRNKGNFPGRFSGRQFSNSRSEMNVSTLELGDSALYLCASSLATGSGETQYFGPGTRLLVL.